The subject of this entry is one T cell receptor (beta chain). What it binds is not known. The CDR3 has 14 residues. The V gene lost 7 bases and the J gene lost 1 base, with 14 bases spanning the gap. This specimen comes from a study of immune evolution from preneoplasia to lung adenocarcinoma. Between about 2014 and 2018, patients underwent resection in Japan or China. TCRdb keeps only in-frame clones here, not all; method: immunoSEQ multiplex PCR. The sample yields over 14,000 clones, more than 75% seen once. Notes on the study in general: Highest clonality occurred in KRAS-mutant, not EGFR-mutant or double wild-type, nodules.

Sequenced material: FFPE minimally invasive lung adenocarcinoma tissue. The J gene is TRBJ2-7, the V gene TRBV23-1; TRBD1 is a possible D gene (5 bases). TRBV23-1 is identified as an open reading frame with a role that is uncertain. The TCR comes from a person aged 60 to 85 with lung adenocarcinoma. The CDR3 loop is CASIAGSGSYEQYF. CDR3 nucleotide sequence: TGCGCCAGCATTGCAGGGTCTGGGTCCTACGAGCAGTACTTC.